Many counts were recorded for the clone carrying this T cell receptor (beta chain). Its antigen is currently unknown. The record originates from a study of early T cells in non-severe SARS-CoV-2 infection. At the level of the study: Unpaired chains resulted from sequencing bulk RNA of unsorted whole blood.

Study conclusions and caveats: Clonotype matching in VDJdb favored anti-spike CD8 responses and did not capture private and CD4 specificities.

Unique molecular identifiers (one per individual cDNA molecule) were attached. TCRdb re-analysed the 5' RACE reads in MiXCR, keeping a single row per CDR3 protein. The sample has thousands of distinct CDR3 sequences, 4.8% seen once. With V trimmed by 5 bases and J by 6 bases, 4 bases remained unmatched. Germline V CDR1 and CDR2: DFQATT, SNEGSKA (reference sequence). The CDR3 consists of 12 residues. The origin of this receptor is an adult who was a healthcare worker with PCR-confirmed SARS-CoV-2 infection or an uninfected control (not recorded which). The rearrangement joins TRBV20-1 to TRBJ1-1; TRBD1 aligns across 9 bases. The sample was whole blood. The CDR3 sequence is CSAGGQGSEAFF. The CDR3 nucleotides are TGCAGTGCTGGGGGACAGGGATCTGAAGCTTTCTTT.